This T cell receptor beta chain was sequenced in a study of blood T cell repertoires in COVID-19. On the study more broadly: T cells, B-cell-depleted T cells, or PBMCs supplied cDNA or gDNA.

The CDR3 totals 12 residues. The V gene lost 10 bases and the J gene lost 1 base, with 7 bases spanning the gap. CDR1 and CDR2 (germline): LNHDA, SQIVND (reference sequence). In the original workflow: Scientists estimated how many nucleated cells there were by amplifying reference gene primers. Data came from immunoSEQ multiplex PCR; TCRdb stores just in-frame clones and leaves some out. V and J calls and clone size are given by that table; D and trimming were obtained from the DNA. The table records under 250,000 clones, around 81% of them present only once. Sequencing was performed on peripheral blood. The V and J genes are TRBV19 and TRBJ2-2, with D possibly TRBD1 on 5 matching bases. The TCR originated in a human donor in a cohort sampled during active COVID-19. CDR3: CATDRNTGELFF. In nucleotides, the CDR3 is TGTGCCACCGACAGGAACACCGGGGAGCTGTTTTTT.